This T cell receptor (beta chain) was captured in a study of cytomegalovirus exposure and HLA in healthy donors. A multiplex PCR was run with 60 Vbeta primers and 13 Jbeta primers. Generated by immunoSEQ multiplex PCR, the TCRdb table keeps only in-frame clones and is missing some. The sample records some 100,000 clones, 69% being singletons. In germline, CDR1 is SNHLY, CDR2 FYNNEI. Trimming at V came to 6 bases and at J to 5 bases, leaving 8 bases not matched to a gene. The CDR3 is made up of 14 amino acids. The chain employs TRBV2 and TRBJ1-1; 8 positions match TRBD1. The sequencing input was PBMCs. The TCR was taken from a woman in her 70s in good health and CMV-seropositive. The CDR3: CASSSTRGLTEAFF. CDR3 DNA: TGTGCCAGCAGCAGTACCAGGGGGCTGACTGAAGCTTTCTTT.